What follows describes a single T cell receptor beta chain. No antigen is known for it. This CDR3 contains 15 residues. Germline V gene sequence: CDR1 SGHTA, CDR2 FQGNSA. Trimming cost V 3 bases and J 5 bases, with 13 bases left between them. These data are taken from a study of cytomegalovirus exposure and HLA in healthy donors. Study-wide points: 164 TCR beta chains were listed as cytomegalovirus-associated. Presence/absence analyses took donor sequencing depth as roughly uniform. One variant, a missense change in DCLRE1C, was linked in a later analysis to TCR beta V- and J-gene trimming.

This PCR relied on a set of 60 Vbeta primers and 13 Jbeta primers. Method: immunoSEQ multiplex PCR; TCRdb's copy keeps in-frame clones and lacks some. The data contain roughly 160,000 clones, around 68% of them singletons. This receptor was obtained from a girl aged 5 to 17 in good health and CMV-seronegative. The chain combines TRBV7-2 with TRBJ2-2, with TRBD2 as a possible D gene (7 bases). The source material was PBMCs. The CDR3: CASSFQEGGTGELFF. CDR3 bases: TGTGCCAGCAGCTTTCAGGAGGGGGGGACCGGGGAGCTGTTTTTT. Based on the CDR3 plus reference TRBV7-2 and TRBJ2-2, the full variable domain is GAGVSQSPSNKVTEKGKDVELRCDPISGHTALYWYRQSLGQGLEFLIYFQGNSAPDKSGLPSDRFSAERTGGSVSTLTIQRTQQEDSAVYLCASSFQEGGTGELFFGEGSRLTVL.